This T cell receptor beta chain originates from a study of blood T cell repertoires in COVID-19 (dated by TCRdb to between 2020 and 2021). Background for the entire study: Samples covering the acute and convalescent phases of COVID-19 were provided by collaborators in the United States, Italy and Spain. Where HLA class I and class II types were available, the types were taken from metadata supplied by the sample provider, not from assay-based typing. Sample metadata almost always included a de-identified subject ID, COVID-19 status, age in years and sex. The samples were drawn from two sources: the first 160 participants of the ongoing ImmuneRACE study, and fewer than 1,500 subjects contributed by 6 global collaborators. Deeply sampled blood TCRbeta repertoires from subjects exposed to, actively infected with, or recovered from COVID-19 were included in the dataset. The prospective study material was composed of cDNA or gDNA derived from T cells, B-cell-depleted T cells, or PBMCs. The repertoires were made available in a free public database intended to serve as a resource for research on the immune response to SARS-CoV-2. Overall study outcomes, separate from this receptor: How much clinical and demographic metadata was included differed by source and by participant, and the metadata was provided uncurated.

TCRbeta CDR3 regions were amplified from genomic DNA by means of the immunoSEQ Assay, a bias-controlled multiplex PCR. Per the source publication's procedure: The number of nucleated cells in each sample was estimated by amplification of reference gene primers within the assay. To quantify the absolute abundance of each unique TCRbeta CDR3 rearrangement, sequence reads were collapsed and filtered. For each sample, productive Simpson clonality was calculated as the square root of Simpson's diversity index across productive rearrangements. TCRdb provides this immuneACCESS table in a form limited to in-frame rearrangements. Some clones are lacking; in checked studies, under half of them reflect an unresolved V gene, and why the rest are absent is not known. Clone size and V and J calls were adopted from that table, with D and trimming inferred from the DNA. The sample records about 460,000 clones, 88% of which are singletons. The top ten clones comprise roughly 8% of the sample.

As for this clone: Its antigen is currently not known. Within one base of it there is no much larger clone, and no base qualities were kept.

In the prospective study, participants were about 18 to 100 years old, resided in 24 geographic areas of the United States, and were enrolled through a virtual design. To assign participants to cohorts, the prospective study relied on clinical history that participants themselves reported in a screening survey and a study questionnaire. ImmuneRACE Cohort 3 recovered participants were defined by two consecutive negative NP/OP PCR tests, healthcare professional clearance, or symptom resolution. In the prospective study, mobile phlebotomists collected whole blood, serum and a nasopharyngeal or oropharyngeal swab from each participant. Participants in the prospective study had the option to provide additional blood draws and questionnaires over a roughly two-month period. Blood samples from the prospective study were shipped frozen or at room temperature prior to DNA extraction. V and J are trimmed by 1 base and 3 bases, and the gene matches miss 5 bases of the junction. The CDR3, from cysteine to phenylalanine, totals 16 residues. Only the CDR3 region is kept as DNA, spanning 48 bases read in frame from base 1. CDR1 and CDR2, looked up from the germline V gene, are SGHVS and FQNEAQ.

The chain is made from TRBV7-8 and TRBJ2-2, and 7 junctional nucleotides match TRBD1. This TCR was recovered from a woman aged 55-69 years who had recovered from COVID-19. The sequencing sample was made of PBMCs or T cells enriched from blood (not recorded which). The nucleotide sequence is TGTGCCAGCAGCTTAGTCACAGGGGTGGACACCGGGGAGCTGTTTTTT. This sequence encodes CASSLVTGVDTGELFF.